This T cell receptor (beta chain) comes out of a study of identical twins. Regarding the study as a whole: With abundant cord blood beta clonotypes, insertions were fewer; memory repertoires showed no such pattern. Excess low generation probability was seen in twin-shared out-of-frame alpha sequences.

With regard to this clonotype: The antigen is undetermined.

V trimming: 4 bases; J trimming: 5 bases; junction bases outside the gene matches: 12. The germline V gene encodes CDR1 MNHEY and CDR2 SMNVEV (reference sequence). The CDR3 spans 17 residues. It was template switching that added a universal primer site, and there were unique molecular identifiers on the cDNA. TCRdb used MiXCR to reprocess the 5' RACE reads, holding one entry per CDR3 protein. The sample comprises 550,000 to 800,000 distinct CDR3 sequences, under 8.5% of which are singletons, and 1.6% rests with the top ten. This sample also belongs to another study, concerning yellow fever vaccine responses in identical twins.

This rearrangement joins TRBV27 to TRBJ2-2; TRBD2 agrees at 8 bases. The clonotype was recovered from a young woman in good health. The sequenced material came from PBMCs. CDR3 sequence: CASSSPSGGVNTGELFF. The CDR3, as DNA: TGTGCCAGCAGTTCCCCCTCCGGGGGGGTGAATACCGGGGAGCTGTTTTTT.